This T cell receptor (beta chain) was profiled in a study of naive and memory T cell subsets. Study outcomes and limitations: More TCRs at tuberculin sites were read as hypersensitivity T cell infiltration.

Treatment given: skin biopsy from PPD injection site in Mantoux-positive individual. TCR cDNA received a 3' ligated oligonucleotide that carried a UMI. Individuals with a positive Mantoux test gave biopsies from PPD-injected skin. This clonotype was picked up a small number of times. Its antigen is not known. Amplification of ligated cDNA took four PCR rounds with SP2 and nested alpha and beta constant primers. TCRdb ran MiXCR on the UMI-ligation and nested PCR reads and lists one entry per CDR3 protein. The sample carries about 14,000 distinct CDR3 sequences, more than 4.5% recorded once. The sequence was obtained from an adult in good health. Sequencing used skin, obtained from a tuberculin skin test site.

The CDR3 loop reads CASSQDFRGWTEAFF. CDR3 DNA: TGTGCCAGCAGCCAAGACTTCCGGGGGTGGACTGAAGCTTTCTTT. The J gene is TRBJ1-1, the V gene TRBV14; D perhaps matches TRBD1 (5 bases). There are 15 residues in the CDR3. Germline loops: CDR1 SGHDN, CDR2 FVKESK. V was shortened by 0 bases and J by 5 bases, with 13 bases between the two germline ends.